The source of this T cell receptor (beta chain) is a study of identical twins. Study findings and constraints: Cord blood's abundant beta clonotypes had fewer insertions, unlike memory repertoires. Donors were not followed over many years; analysis was cross-sectional.

Healthy Caucasian individuals made up all the donors. Unique molecular identifiers were present on the cDNA, which also gained a universal primer site by template switching. Each CDR3 protein is one row after TCRdb ran MiXCR on the 5' RACE reads. This sample has about 530,000 distinct CDR3 sequences; under 25% occur once, and the top ten carry about 0.5%. The CDR3 is 13 residues long. Trimming removed 2 bases from V and 7 bases from J, with 9 bases in between. This clonotype was seen only a few times. Its antigen remains unknown. The sample was also linked to a second study, of yellow fever vaccine responses in identical twins.

The sequenced sample consisted of CD4+ T cells sorted from blood. The receptor was derived from a woman under 30 in good health. The chain links TRBV12-3 or TRBV12-4 to TRBJ2-1; D possibly matches TRBD1 or TRBD2 (6 bases each). CDR3 DNA: TGTGCCAGCAGTTTAACAGGGAGGAATGAGCAGTTCTTC. Translated, it gives CASSLTGRNEQFF.